This T cell receptor (beta chain) was recorded in a study of PD-L1 blockade in urothelial cancer. Some clones are missing from TCRdb's copy, which holds only in-frame ones; the method was immunoSEQ multiplex PCR. The sample lists 100,000 to 150,000 clones, less than 85% occurring once. The ends lost 1 base at V and 2 bases at J; junction bases unmatched: 5. This CDR3 spans 15 amino acids. The time point is: pretreatment peripheral blood. The source was PBMCs, collected around atezolizumab (anti-PD-L1) treatment. V usage is TRBV5-3 and J usage is TRBJ2-7; 8 nucleotides agree with TRBD2. TRBV5-3 is reported as an ORF; its role is uncertain. This receptor was identified in a man aged 50 or older with urothelial cancer. The CDR3 DNA sequence: TGTGCCAGAAGCTTGACTAGCGGAGGTCCCTACGAGCAGTACTTC. Translation gives CARSLTSGGPYEQYF.